This T cell receptor (beta chain) was identified in a study of blood T cell repertoires in COVID-19. Study-level background: Whether acute or convalescent, the COVID-19 samples came from the United States, Italy and Spain. T cells, B-cell-depleted T cells, or PBMCs provided the cDNA or gDNA that served as material.

Under the authors' procedure: The authors estimated nucleated cell counts from reference gene primer amplification. TCRdb keeps only in-frame clones here, not all; method: immunoSEQ multiplex PCR. Clonal size and the V and J genes are those of that table, whereas D and trimming came from the DNA. The data show around 280,000 clones, about 90% seen once. CDR1 and CDR2 (germline): LNHDA, SQIVND (reference sequence). CDR3 length equals 19 residues. The ends lost 2 bases at V and 2 bases at J; junction bases unmatched: 18. The rearrangement uses TRBV19 and TRBJ2-7; TRBD2 agrees at 7 bases. Sample: PBMCs or T cells enriched from blood (not recorded which). This receptor was obtained from a woman under 30 with acute COVID-19. CDR3 nucleotide sequence: TGTGCCAGTAGTATAAGAGGTAGCGGGCGTCCGAACGGTCCCTACGAGCAGTACTTC. Its translation: CASSIRGSGRPNGPYEQYF.